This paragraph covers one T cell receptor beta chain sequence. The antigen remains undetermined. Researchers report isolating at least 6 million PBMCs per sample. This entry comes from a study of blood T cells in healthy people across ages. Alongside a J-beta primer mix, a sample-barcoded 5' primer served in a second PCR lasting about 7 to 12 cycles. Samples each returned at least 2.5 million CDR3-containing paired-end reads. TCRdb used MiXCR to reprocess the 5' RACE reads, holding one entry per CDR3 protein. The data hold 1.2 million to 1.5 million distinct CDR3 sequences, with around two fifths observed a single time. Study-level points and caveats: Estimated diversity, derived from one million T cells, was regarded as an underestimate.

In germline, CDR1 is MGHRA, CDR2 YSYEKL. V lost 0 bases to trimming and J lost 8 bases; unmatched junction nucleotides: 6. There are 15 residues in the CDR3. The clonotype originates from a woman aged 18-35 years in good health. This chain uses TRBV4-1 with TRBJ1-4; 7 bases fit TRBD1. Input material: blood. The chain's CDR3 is CASSQEGTAREKLFF. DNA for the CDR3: TGCGCCAGCAGCCAAGAAGGGACAGCGAGGGAAAAACTGTTTTTT.